The clone carrying this T cell receptor beta chain came up many times. Its antigen remains unidentified. Using its own MiXCR run on the 5' RACE reads, TCRdb lists one record per CDR3 protein. Among around 49,000 distinct CDR3 sequences listed, approximately 9.1% were seen once. This record comes from a study of neurological immune-mediated disorders. Study findings and constraints: HTLV-1-associated myelopathy showed the most TCR clonal expansion; multiple sclerosis the least, below healthy controls. Across subjects, no CDR3 amino acid sequence appeared in expanded clones of more than one subject, a finding that suggested private repertoires in all groups.

Specified time point: longitudinal time-point 1 (baseline). Unsorted libraries came from 2 million PBMCs stored at -80 °C. CDR1 SGHAT and CDR2 FQNNGV come from the germline V gene. This CDR3 has 16 amino acids. V was clipped by 6 bases and J by 2 bases; unmatched bases: 9. This receptor was taken from a woman aged 40 to 50 in good health. The source material was PBMCs. The J gene is TRBJ2-1, the V gene TRBV11-2, with 8 bases identical to TRBD2. The CDR3 here is CASRTTGGAPYNEQFF. CDR3 bases: TGTGCCAGCAGGACGACGGGGGGGGCCCCCTACAATGAGCAGTTCTTC.